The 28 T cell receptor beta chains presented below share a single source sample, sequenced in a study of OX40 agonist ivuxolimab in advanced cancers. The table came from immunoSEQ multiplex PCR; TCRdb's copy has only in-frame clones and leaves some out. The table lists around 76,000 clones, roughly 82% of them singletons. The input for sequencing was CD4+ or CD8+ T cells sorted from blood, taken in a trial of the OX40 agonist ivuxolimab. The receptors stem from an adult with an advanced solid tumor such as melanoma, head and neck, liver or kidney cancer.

The CDR3 is CASSFQASSGANVLTF. CDR3 DNA: TGTGCCAGCAGCTTTCAGGCTAGCTCTGGGGCCAACGTCCTGACTTTC. The chain joins TRBV7-2 to TRBJ2-6; D is ambiguous. Germline V CDR1 and CDR2: SGHTA, FQGNSA. The V and J ends lost 3 bases and 0 bases respectively, with 9 bases between them. The CDR3 covers 16 residues.

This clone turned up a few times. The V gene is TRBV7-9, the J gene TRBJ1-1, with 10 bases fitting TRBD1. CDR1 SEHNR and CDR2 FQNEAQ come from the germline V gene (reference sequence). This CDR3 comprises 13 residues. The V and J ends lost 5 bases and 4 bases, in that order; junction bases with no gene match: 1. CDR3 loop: CASSRDRGTEAFF. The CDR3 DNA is TGTGCCAGCAGCCGGGACAGGGGCACTGAAGCTTTCTTT.

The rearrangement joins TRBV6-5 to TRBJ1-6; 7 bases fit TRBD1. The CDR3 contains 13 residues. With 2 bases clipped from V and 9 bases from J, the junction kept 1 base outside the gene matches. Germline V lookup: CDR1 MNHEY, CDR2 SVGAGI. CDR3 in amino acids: CASSYGTASPLHF. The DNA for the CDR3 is TGTGCCAGCAGTTACGGGACAGCTTCACCCCTCCACTTT.

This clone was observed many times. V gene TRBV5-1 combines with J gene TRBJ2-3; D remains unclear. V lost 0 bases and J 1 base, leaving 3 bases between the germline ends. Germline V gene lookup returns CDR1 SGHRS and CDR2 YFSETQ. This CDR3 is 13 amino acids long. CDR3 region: CASSLVGTDTQYF. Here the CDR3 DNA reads TGCGCCAGCAGCTTGGTGGGCACAGATACGCAGTATTTT.

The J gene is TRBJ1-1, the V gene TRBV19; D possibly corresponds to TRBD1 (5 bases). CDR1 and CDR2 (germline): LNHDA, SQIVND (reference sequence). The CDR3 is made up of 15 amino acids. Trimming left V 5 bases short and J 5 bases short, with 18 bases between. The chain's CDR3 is CASSPPTGEGTEAFF. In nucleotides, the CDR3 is TGTGCCAGTAGTCCTCCCACGGGAGAGGGGACTGAAGCTTTCTTT.

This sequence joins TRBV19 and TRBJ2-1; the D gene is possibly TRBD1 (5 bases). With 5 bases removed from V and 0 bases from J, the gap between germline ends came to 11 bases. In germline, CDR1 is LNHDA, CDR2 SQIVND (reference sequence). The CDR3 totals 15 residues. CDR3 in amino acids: CASSPDRNSYNEQFF. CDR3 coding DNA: TGTGCCAGTAGTCCCGACAGAAACTCCTACAATGAGCAGTTCTTC.

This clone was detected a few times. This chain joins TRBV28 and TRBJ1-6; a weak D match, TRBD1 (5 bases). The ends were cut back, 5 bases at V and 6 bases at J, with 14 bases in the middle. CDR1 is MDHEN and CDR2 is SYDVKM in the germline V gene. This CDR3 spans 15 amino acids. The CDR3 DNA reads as TGTGCCAGCAGTACTCACCAGGGTAGTAATTCACCCCTCCACTTT. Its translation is CASSTHQGSNSPLHF. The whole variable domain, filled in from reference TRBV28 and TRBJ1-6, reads DVKVTQSSRYLVKRTGEKVFLECVQDMDHENMFWYRQDPGLGLRLIYFSYDVKMKEKGDIPEGYSVSREKKERFSLILESASTNQTSMYLCASSTHQGSNSPLHFGNGTRLTVT.

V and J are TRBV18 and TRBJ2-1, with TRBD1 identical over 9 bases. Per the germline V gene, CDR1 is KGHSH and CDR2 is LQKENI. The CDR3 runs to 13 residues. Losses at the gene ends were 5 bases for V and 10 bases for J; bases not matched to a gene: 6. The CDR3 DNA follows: TGTGCCAGCTCAGCCGGGACAGGGTGGGAGCAGTTCTTC. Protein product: CASSAGTGWEQFF.

This chain's CDR3 is CASSPRQGASSGANVLTF. The DNA of the CDR3 is TGTGCCAGCTCACCACGTCAGGGGGCTTCGTCTGGGGCCAACGTCCTGACTTTC. This chain uses TRBV18 with TRBJ2-6, with TRBD1 matching 8 bases. After removal of 1 base from V and 1 base from J, the junction contained 6 bases not matched to a gene. Per germline, CDR1 KGHSH and CDR2 LQKENI. The CDR3 totals 18 residues.

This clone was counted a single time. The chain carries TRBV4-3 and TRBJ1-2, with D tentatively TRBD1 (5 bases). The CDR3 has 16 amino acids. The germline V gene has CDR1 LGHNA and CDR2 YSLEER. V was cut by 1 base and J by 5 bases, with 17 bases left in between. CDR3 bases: TGCGCCAGCAGCCAAGCGTCGCAGGGCGTTAATTATGGCTACACCTTC. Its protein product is CASSQASQGVNYGYTF.

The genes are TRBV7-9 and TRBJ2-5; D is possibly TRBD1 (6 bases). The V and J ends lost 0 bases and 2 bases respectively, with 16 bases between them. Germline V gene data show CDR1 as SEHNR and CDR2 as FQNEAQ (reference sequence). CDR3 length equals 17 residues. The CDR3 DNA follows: TGTGCCAGCAGCTTAGCGTTGGGGGCTAGGGAACAAGAGACCCAGTACTTC. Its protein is CASSLALGAREQETQYF. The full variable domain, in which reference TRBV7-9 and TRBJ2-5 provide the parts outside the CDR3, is DTGVSQNPRHKITKRGQNVTFRCDPISEHNRLYWYRQTLGQGPEFLTYFQNEAQLEKSRLLSDRFSAERPKGSFSTLEIQRTEQGDSAMYLCASSLALGAREQETQYFGPGTRLLVL.

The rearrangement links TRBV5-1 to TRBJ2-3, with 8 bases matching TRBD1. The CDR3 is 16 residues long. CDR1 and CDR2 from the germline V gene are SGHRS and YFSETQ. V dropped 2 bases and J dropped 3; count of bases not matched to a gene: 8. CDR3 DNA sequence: TGCGCCAGCAGCTTACCCGGACAGGGAGAGACAGATACGCAGTATTTT. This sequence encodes CASSLPGQGETDTQYF.

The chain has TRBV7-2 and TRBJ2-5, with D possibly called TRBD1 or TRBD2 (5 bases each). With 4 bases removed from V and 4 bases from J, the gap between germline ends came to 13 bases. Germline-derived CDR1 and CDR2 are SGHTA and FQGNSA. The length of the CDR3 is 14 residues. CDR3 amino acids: CASSSLGTLETQYF. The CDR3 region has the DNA TGTGCCAGCAGCTCCCTTGGGACGTTAGAGACCCAGTACTTC.

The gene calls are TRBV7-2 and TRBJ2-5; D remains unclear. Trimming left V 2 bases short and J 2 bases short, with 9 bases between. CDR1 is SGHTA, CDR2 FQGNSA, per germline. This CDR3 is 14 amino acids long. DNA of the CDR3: TGTGCCAGCAGCTTAATGCCCGCGCAAGAGACCCAGTACTTC. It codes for CASSLMPAQETQYF.

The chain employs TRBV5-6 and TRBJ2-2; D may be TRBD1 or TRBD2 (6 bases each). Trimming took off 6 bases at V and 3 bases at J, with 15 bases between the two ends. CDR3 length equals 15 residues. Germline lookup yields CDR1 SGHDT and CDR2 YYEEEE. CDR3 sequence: CASTPGEVDTGELFF. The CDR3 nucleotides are TGTGCCAGCACCCCAGGGGAGGTTGACACCGGGGAGCTGTTTTTT. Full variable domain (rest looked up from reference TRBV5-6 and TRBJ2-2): DAGVTQSPTHLIKTRGQQVTLRCSPKSGHDTVSWYQQALGQGPQFIFQYYEEEERQRGNFPDRFSGHQFPNYSSELNVNALLLGDSALYLCASTPGEVDTGELFFGEGSRLTVL.

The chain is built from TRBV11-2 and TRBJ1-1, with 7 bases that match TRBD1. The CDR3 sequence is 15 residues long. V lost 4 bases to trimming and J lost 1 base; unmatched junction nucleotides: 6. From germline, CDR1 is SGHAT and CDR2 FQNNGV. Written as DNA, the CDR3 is TGTGCCAGCAGCTCGGGGGGGACAGCGAACACTGAAGCTTTCTTT. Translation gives CASSSGGTANTEAFF.

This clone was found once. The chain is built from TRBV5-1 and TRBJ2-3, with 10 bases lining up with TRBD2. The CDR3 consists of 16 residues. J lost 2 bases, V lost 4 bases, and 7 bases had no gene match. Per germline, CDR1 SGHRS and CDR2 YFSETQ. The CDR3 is CASSRSGTSDTDTQYF. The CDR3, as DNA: TGCGCCAGCAGCAGGTCCGGGACTAGCGACACAGATACGCAGTATTTT.

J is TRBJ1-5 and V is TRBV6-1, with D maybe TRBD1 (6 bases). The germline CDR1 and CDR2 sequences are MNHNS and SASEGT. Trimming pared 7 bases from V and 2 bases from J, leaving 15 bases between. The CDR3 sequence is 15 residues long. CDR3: CASTRTVGRNQPQHF. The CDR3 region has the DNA TGTGCCAGCACCCGGACAGTAGGACGCAATCAGCCCCAGCATTTT.

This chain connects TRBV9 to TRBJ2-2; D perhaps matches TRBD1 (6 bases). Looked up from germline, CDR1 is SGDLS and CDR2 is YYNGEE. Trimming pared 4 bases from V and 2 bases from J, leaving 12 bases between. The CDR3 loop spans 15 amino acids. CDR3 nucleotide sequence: TGTGCCAGCAGCCTCGGGACATCTAACACCGGGGAGCTGTTTTTT. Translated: CASSLGTSNTGELFF.

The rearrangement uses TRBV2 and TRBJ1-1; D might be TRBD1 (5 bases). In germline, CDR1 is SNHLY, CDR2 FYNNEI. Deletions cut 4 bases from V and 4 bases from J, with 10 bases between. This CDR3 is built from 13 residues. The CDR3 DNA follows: TGTGCCAGCAGTGGGGCGGGGCCCACTGAAGCTTTCTTT. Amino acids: CASSGAGPTEAFF.

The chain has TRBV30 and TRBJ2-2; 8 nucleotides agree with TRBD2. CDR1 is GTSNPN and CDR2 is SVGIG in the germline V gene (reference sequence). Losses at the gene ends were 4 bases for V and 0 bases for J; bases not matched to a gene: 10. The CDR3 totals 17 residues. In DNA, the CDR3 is TGTGCCTGGAAGTCTCCCAGCGGGGGCCCGAACACCGGGGAGCTGTTTTTT. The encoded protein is CAWKSPSGGPNTGELFF.

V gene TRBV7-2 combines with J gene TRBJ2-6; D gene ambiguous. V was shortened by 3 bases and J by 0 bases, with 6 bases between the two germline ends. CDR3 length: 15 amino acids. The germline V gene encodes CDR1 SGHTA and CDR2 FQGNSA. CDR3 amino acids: CASSFYSSGANVLTF. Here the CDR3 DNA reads TGTGCCAGCAGCTTCTACAGCTCTGGGGCCAACGTCCTGACTTTC.

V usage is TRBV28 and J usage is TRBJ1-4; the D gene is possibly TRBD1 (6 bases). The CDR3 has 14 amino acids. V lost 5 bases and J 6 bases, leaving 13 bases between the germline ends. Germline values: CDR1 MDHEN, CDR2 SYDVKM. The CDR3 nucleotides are TGTGCCAGCAGTACCGGGACATCTTATGAAAAACTGTTTTTT. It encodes CASSTGTSYEKLFF.

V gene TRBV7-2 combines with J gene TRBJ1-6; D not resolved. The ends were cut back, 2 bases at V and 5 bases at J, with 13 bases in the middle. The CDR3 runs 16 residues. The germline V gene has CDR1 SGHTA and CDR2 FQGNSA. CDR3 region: CASSLRRAGNNSPLHF. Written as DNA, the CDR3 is TGTGCCAGCAGCTTACGGCGTGCGGGGAATAATTCACCCCTCCACTTT.

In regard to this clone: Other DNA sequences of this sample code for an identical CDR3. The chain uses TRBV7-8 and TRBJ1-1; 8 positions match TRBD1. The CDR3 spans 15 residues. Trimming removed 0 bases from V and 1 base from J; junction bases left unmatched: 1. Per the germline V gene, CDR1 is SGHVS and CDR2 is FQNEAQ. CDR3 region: CASSLADRGNTEAFF. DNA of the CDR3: TGTGCCAGCAGCTTAGCTGACAGGGGGAACACTGAAGCTTTCTTT.

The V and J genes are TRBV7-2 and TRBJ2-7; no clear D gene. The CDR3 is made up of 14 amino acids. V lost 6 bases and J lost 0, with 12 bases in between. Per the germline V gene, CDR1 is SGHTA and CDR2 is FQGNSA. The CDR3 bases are TGTGCCAGCAGTTCGGACGCAAACTCCTACGAGCAGTACTTC. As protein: CASSSDANSYEQYF.

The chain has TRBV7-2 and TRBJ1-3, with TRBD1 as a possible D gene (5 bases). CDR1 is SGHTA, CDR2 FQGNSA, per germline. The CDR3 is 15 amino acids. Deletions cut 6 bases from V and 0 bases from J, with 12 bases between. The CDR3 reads CASSYTGVSGNTIYF. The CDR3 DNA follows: TGTGCCAGCAGTTACACAGGCGTCTCTGGAAACACCATATATTTT.

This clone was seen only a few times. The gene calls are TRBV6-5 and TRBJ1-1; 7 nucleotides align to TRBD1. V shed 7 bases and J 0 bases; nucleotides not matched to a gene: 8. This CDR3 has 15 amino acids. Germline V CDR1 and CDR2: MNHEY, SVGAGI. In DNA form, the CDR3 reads TGTGCCAGCATGGCCGGGACAGCGATGAACACTGAAGCTTTCTTT. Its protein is CASMAGTAMNTEAFF.